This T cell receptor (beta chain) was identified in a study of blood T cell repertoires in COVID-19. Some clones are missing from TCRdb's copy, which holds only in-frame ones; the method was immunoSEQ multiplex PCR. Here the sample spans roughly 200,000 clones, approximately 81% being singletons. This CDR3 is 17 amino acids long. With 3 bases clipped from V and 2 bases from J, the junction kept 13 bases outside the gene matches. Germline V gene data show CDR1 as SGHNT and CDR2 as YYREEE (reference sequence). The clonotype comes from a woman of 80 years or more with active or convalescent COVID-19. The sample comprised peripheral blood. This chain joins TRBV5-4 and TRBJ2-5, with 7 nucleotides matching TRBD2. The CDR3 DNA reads TGTGCCAGCAGCTCCGGGCGGGAGAGAGCTTTTCAAGAGACCCAGTACTTC. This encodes CASSSGRERAFQETQYF.